This passage covers 5 T cell receptor beta chains from one sample sequenced in a study of CD4+ T cells in melanoma. Repertoires were generated with immunoSEQ multiplex PCR, while TCRdb's copy carries only in-frame clones and drops some. The sample records over 100,000 clones, about 90% being singletons. The sample was peripheral blood. Receptors originate from a human donor with melanoma.

The chain combines TRBV11-1 with TRBJ2-7; D is undetermined. Germline CDR1 and CDR2: SGHAT and FQDESV (reference sequence). CDR3 length: 13 amino acids. V lost 1 base and J 7 bases, leaving 11 bases between the germline ends. This CDR3 reads CASSLGPDREQYF. CDR3 DNA sequence: TGTGCCAGCAGCTTAGGTCCCGATCGGGAGCAGTACTTC.

Comments on this clone: Mismatch with germline at one junction end may stem from a read error. The CDR3, as DNA: TGCGCCAGCAGCCAAGAAAGGTCTAGGTCAGGGCGAAACTTC. It specifies CASSQERSRSGRNF. The V gene is TRBV4-1, the J gene TRBJ1-2; a weak D match, TRBD1 (5 bases). The CDR3 covers 14 residues. Germline V CDR1 and CDR2: MGHRA, YSYEKL.

J is TRBJ1-2 and V is TRBV5-1, with a weak D call TRBD1 (6 bases). This CDR3 region has 15 residues. Germline assignment: CDR1 SGHRS and CDR2 YFSETQ. V lost 0 bases and J 8 bases, leaving 17 bases between the germline ends. This CDR3 is CASSLGTGTPTGYTF. The CDR3 coding sequence is TGCGCCAGCAGCTTGGGGACCGGGACACCAACAGGCTACACCTTC. The full variable domain, with the rest looked up from reference TRBV5-1 and TRBJ1-2, is KAGVTQTPRYLIKTRGQQVTLSCSPISGHRSVSWYQQTPGQGLQFLFEYFSETQRNKGNFPGRFSGRQFSNSRSEMNVSTLELGDSALYLCASSLGTGTPTGYTFGSGTRLTVV.

V is TRBV19 and J is TRBJ2-3; 13 bases map to TRBD2. This CDR3 contains 15 residues. CDR1 and CDR2 (germline): LNHDA, SQIVND (reference sequence). The trim removed 4 bases at V and 5 bases at J, leaving 3 bases unmatched. Written as DNA, the CDR3 is TGTGCCAGTAGTACAGGACTAGCGGGAGTAGATACGCAGTATTTT. Translation gives CASSTGLAGVDTQYF.

The CDR3: CASSLYGGGSYEQYF. The CDR3 DNA is TGCGCCAGCAGCCTTTATGGGGGGGGCTCCTACGAGCAGTACTTC. The V and J genes are TRBV4-1 and TRBJ2-7, with 7 nucleotides matching TRBD2. J lost 0 bases, V lost 4 bases, and 6 bases had no gene match. CDR1 is MGHRA and CDR2 is YSYEKL in the germline V gene. This CDR3 contains 15 residues.